The 10 T cell receptor beta chains below all came from one sample that was sequenced in a study of shared clonotypes between healthy human individuals. Produced via immunoSEQ multiplex PCR; TCRdb's table is partial and in-frame only. This table has some 2,400,000 clones, nearly 97% appearing once. The source material was naive CD4+ T cells sorted from blood. Subset indicated: CD45RA+ positively selected. These TCRs come from a man aged 18-30 years in good health.

The V and J genes are TRBV7-9 and TRBJ1-6, with 7 bases lining up with TRBD1. Germline V gives CDR1 SEHNR, CDR2 FQNEAQ (reference sequence). Unmatched junction bases numbered 7, after V lost 6 bases and J lost 8 bases. CDR3 length: 14 amino acids. This CDR3 reads CASRITGVDSPLHF. CDR3 nucleotide sequence: TGTGCCAGCAGGATCACAGGGGTGGATTCACCCCTCCACTTT.

The gene calls are TRBV18 and TRBJ1-5; D is uncertain. Germline values: CDR1 KGHSH, CDR2 LQKENI. The germline V and J ends were trimmed by 0 bases and 4 bases, with 10 bases remaining between them. The CDR3 loop spans 15 amino acids. CDR3 amino acids: CASSPPESENQPQHF. DNA of the CDR3: TGTGCCAGCTCACCACCGGAGTCGGAGAATCAGCCCCAGCATTTT.

J is TRBJ2-2 and V is TRBV12-5, with D perhaps TRBD2 (6 bases). Germline loops: CDR1 LGHNT, CDR2 FRNRAP. This CDR3 contains 16 residues. The CDR3 DNA is TGTGCCACCGGGTGGGGGGTTCTTACGAACACCGGGGAGCTGTTTTTT. Translating gives CATGWGVLTNTGELFF. The full variable domain, in which reference TRBV12-5 and TRBJ2-2 provide the parts outside the CDR3, is DARVTQTPRHKVTEMGQEVTMRCQPILGHNTVFWYRQTMMQGLELLAYFRNRAPLDDSGMPKDRFSAEMPDATLATLKIQPSEPRDSAVYFCATGWGVLTNTGELFFGEGSRLTVL.

The V gene is TRBV18, the J gene TRBJ2-7; unclear D gene. Germline CDR1 and CDR2: KGHSH and LQKENI. The CDR3 is made up of 15 amino acids. V shed 0 bases and J shed 2 bases, with 11 bases lying between them. The CDR3, as DNA: TGTGCCAGCTCACCACCGAGCGCGGCGGCCTACGAGCAGTACTTC. This gives the protein CASSPPSAAAYEQYF.

J is TRBJ1-5 and V is TRBV11-2; a weak D match, TRBD1 (6 bases). V lost 6 bases to trimming and J lost 3 bases, with 15 bases between them. Germline V CDR1 and CDR2: SGHAT, FQNNGV. This CDR3 has 15 residues. The CDR3 DNA reads as TGTGCCAGCAGTAAACAGGGCTACCTCAATCAGCCCCAGCATTTT. Protein: CASSKQGYLNQPQHF. The complete variable domain, with remaining parts taken from reference TRBV11-2 and TRBJ1-5, reads EAGVAQSPRYKIIEKRQSVAFWCNPISGHATLYWYQQILGQGPKLLIQFQNNGVVDDSQLPKDRFSAERLKGVDSTLKIQPAKLEDSAVYLCASSKQGYLNQPQHFGDGTRLSIL.

The chain uses TRBV27 and TRBJ2-2, with TRBD2 matching over 7 bases. The length of the CDR3 is 16 residues. Per germline, CDR1 MNHEY and CDR2 SMNVEV (reference sequence). The J segment lost 2 bases and the V segment lost 2 bases, leaving 5 bases of the junction unmatched. The CDR3 DNA is TGTGCCAGCAGTTTAGTTAGCGGGCGAAACACCGGGGAGCTGTTTTTT. It encodes CASSLVSGRNTGELFF.

A remark on this clone: Other DNA sequences in this specimen translate into the identical CDR3. The rearrangement links TRBV11-3 to TRBJ2-1; 8 bases match TRBD2. V dropped 5 bases and J dropped 2; count of bases not matched to a gene: 8. Germline assignment: CDR1 SGHNT and CDR2 YENEEA. There are 16 residues in the CDR3. The CDR3 region is CASSPRGGLPYNEQFF. In nucleotides, the CDR3 is TGTGCCAGCAGCCCCCGCGGGGGGTTACCCTACAATGAGCAGTTCTTC.

V is TRBV18 and J is TRBJ2-7; weak D call: TRBD1 (6 bases). There are 15 residues in the CDR3. From germline, CDR1 is KGHSH and CDR2 LQKENI. Trimming shortened V by 3 bases and J by 3 bases, and 15 bases separated the two germline ends. The CDR3 DNA reads TGTGCCAGCTCACCGGACAGACTACTAGTCTACGAGCAGTACTTC. This gives the protein CASSPDRLLVYEQYF.

This clone came up a few times. This sequence joins TRBV19 and TRBJ2-1, with D perhaps TRBD1 (5 bases). Germline CDR1 and CDR2: LNHDA and SQIVND (reference sequence). CDR3 length: 14 residues. Trimming removed 7 bases at V and 6 bases at J, with 16 bases between. CDR3 residues: CASKDGRVGNEQFF. The CDR3 DNA sequence: TGTGCCAGTAAAGATGGCAGGGTGGGCAATGAGCAGTTCTTC.

V and J are TRBV11-2 and TRBJ2-5; the D is unclear. Germline V gene lookup returns CDR1 SGHAT and CDR2 FQNNGV. Trimming cost V 0 bases and J 5 bases, with 13 bases left between them. The CDR3 runs 15 residues. CDR3 amino acids: CASSLDIQSRETQYF. The CDR3 nucleotides are TGTGCCAGCAGCTTAGATATCCAGTCCCGGGAGACCCAGTACTTC. The full variable domain, its missing parts supplied by reference TRBV11-2 and TRBJ2-5, is EAGVAQSPRYKIIEKRQSVAFWCNPISGHATLYWYQQILGQGPKLLIQFQNNGVVDDSQLPKDRFSAERLKGVDSTLKIQPAKLEDSAVYLCASSLDIQSRETQYFGPGTRLLVL.